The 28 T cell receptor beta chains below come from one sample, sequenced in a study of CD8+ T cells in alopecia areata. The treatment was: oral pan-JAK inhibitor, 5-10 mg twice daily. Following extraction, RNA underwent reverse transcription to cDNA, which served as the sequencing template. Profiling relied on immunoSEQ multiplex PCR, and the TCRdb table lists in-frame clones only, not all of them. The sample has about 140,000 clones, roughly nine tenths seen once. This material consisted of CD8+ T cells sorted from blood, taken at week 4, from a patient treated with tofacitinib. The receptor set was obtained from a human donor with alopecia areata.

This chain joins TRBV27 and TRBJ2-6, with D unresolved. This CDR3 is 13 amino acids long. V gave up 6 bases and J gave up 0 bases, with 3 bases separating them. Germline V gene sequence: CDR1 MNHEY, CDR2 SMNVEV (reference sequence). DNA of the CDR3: TGTGCCAGCAGAGACTCTGGGGCCAACGTCCTGACTTTC. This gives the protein CASRDSGANVLTF.

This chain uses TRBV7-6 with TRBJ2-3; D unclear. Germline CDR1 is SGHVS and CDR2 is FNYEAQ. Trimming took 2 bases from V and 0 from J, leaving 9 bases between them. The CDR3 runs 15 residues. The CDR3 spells CASSLPADSTDTQYF. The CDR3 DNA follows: TGTGCCAGCAGCTTACCGGCGGACAGCACAGATACGCAGTATTTT.

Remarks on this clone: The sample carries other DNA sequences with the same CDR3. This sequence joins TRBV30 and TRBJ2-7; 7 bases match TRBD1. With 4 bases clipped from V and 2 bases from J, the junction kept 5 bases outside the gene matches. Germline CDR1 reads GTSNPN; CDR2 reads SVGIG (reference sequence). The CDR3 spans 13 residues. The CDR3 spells CAWTGTETYEQYF. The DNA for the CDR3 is TGTGCCTGGACCGGGACAGAGACCTACGAGCAGTACTTC.

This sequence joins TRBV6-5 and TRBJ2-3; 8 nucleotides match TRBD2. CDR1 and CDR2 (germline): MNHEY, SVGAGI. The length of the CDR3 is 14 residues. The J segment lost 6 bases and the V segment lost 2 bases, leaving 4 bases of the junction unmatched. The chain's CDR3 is CASSYGLAGDTQYF. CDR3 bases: TGTGCCAGCAGTTACGGACTAGCCGGGGATACGCAGTATTTT.

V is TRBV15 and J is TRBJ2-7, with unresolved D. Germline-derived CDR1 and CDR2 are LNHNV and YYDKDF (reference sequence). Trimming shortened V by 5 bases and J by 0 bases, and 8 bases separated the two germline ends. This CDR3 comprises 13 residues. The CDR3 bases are TGTGCCACCAGCGAGGAGAGCTCCTACGAGCAGTACTTC. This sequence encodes CATSEESSYEQYF.

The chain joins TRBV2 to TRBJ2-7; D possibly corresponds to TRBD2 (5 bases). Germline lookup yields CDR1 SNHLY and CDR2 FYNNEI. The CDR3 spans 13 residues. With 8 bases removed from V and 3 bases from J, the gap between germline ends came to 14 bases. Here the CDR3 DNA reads TGTGCCAGCGTCAGTAGCGACCGCTACGAGCAGTACTTC. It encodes CASVSSDRYEQYF.

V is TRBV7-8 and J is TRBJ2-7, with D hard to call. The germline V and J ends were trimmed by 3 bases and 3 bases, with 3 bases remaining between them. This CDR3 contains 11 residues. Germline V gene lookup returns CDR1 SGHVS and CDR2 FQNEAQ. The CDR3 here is CASSLNYEQYF. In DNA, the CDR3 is TGTGCCAGCAGCTTGAACTACGAGCAGTACTTC. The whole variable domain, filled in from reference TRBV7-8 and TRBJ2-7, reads GAGVSQSPRYKVAKRGQDVALRCDPISGHVSLFWYQQALGQGPEFLTYFQNEAQLDKSGLPSDRFFAERPEGSVSTLKIQRTQQEDSAVYLCASSLNYEQYFGPGTRLTVT.

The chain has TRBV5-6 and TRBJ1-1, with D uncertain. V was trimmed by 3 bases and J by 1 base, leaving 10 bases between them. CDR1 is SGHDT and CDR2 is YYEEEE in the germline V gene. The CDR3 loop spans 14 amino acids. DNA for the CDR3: TGTGCCAGCAGCTGGTGGGGATCGAACACTGAAGCTTTCTTT. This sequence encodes CASSWWGSNTEAFF.

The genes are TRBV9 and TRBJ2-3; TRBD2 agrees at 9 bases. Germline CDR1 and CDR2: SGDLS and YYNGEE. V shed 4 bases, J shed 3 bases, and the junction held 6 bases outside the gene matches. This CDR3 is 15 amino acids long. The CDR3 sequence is CASSISGSGTDTQYF. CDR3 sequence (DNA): TGTGCCAGCAGCATTAGCGGGAGTGGGACAGATACGCAGTATTTT.

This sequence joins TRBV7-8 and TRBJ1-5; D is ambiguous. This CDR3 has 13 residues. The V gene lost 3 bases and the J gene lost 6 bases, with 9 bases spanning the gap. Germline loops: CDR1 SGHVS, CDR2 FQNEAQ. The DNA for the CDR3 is TGTGCCAGCAGCTTGAGCCCGGCTCAGCCCCAGCATTTT. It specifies CASSLSPAQPQHF.

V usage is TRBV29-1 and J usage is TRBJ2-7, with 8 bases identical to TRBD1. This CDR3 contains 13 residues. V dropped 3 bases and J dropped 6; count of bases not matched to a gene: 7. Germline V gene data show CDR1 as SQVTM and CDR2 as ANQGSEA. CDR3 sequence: CSVDGQGAGEQYF. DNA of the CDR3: TGCAGCGTTGATGGGCAGGGGGCTGGCGAGCAGTACTTC.

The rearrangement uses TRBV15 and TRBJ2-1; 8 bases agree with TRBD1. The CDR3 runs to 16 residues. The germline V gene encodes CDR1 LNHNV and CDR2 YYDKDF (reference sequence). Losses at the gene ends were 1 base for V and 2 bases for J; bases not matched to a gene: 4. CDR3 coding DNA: TGTGCCACCAGCAGAGGTCGGACAGGGACCTACAATGAGCAGTTCTTC. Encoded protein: CATSRGRTGTYNEQFF.

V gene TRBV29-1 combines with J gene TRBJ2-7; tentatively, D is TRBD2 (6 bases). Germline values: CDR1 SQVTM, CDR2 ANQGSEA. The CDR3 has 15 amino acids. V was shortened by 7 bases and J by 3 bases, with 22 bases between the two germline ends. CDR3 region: CSASGGGISFYEQYF. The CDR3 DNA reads TGCAGCGCCTCAGGAGGAGGGATCTCCTTCTACGAGCAGTACTTC.

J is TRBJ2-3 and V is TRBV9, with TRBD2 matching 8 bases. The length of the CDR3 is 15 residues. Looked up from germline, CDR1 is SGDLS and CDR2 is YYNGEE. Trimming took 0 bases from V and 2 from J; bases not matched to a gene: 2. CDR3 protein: CASSVGGGPTDTQYF. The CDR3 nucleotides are TGTGCCAGCAGCGTAGGCGGGGGGCCCACAGATACGCAGTATTTT.

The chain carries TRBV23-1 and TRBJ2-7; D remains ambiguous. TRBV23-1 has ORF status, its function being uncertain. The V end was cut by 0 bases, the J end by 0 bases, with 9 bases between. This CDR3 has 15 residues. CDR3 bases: TGCGCCAGCAGTCAATCGGGGTTTTCCTCCTACGAGCAGTACTTC. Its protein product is CASSQSGFSSYEQYF.

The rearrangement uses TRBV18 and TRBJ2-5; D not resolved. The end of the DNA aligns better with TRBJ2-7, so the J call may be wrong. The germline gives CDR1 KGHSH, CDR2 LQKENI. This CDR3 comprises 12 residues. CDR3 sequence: CASSPLIYEQYF. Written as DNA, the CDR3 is TGTGCCAGCTCACCGCTCATCTACGAGCAGTACTTC.

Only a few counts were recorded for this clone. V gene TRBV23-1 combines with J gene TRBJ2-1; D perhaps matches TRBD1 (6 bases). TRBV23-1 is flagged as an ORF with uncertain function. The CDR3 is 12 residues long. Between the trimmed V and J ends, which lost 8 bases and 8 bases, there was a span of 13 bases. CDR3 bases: TGCGCCAGCCGAACAGGGCTCGATGAGCAGTTCTTC. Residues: CASRTGLDEQFF.

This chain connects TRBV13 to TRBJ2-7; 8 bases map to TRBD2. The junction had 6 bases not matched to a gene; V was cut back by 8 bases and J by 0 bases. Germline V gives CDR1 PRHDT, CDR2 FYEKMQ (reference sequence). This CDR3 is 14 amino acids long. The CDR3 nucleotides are TGTGCCAGCTCCGGGAGGGAGAGCTCCTACGAGCAGTACTTC. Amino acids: CASSGRESSYEQYF. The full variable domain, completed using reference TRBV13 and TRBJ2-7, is AAGVIQSPRHLIKEKRETATLKCYPIPRHDTVYWYQQGPGQDPQFLISFYEKMQSDKGSIPDRFSAQQFSDYHSELNMSSLELGDSALYFCASSGRESSYEQYFGPGTRLTVT.

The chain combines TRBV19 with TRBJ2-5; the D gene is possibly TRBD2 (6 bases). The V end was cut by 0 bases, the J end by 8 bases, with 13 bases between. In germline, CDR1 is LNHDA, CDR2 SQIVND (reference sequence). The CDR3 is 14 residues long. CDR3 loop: CASSIEAASDTQYF. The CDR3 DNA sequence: TGTGCCAGTAGTATAGAAGCGGCTAGCGACACCCAGTACTTC.

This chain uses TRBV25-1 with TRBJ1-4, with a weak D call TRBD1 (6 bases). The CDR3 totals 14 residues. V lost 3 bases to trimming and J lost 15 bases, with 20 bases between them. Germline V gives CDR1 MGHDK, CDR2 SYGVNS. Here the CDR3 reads CASSESGGPFVMFF. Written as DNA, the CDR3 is TGTGCCAGCAGTGAGTCCGGGGGCCCGTTTGTTATGTTTTTT. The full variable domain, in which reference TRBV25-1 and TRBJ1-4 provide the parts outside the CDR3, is EADIYQTPRYLVIGTGKKITLECSQTMGHDKMYWYQQDPGMELHLIHYSYGVNSTEKGDLSSESTVSRIRTEHFPLTLESARPSHTSQYLCASSESGGPFVMFFGSGTQLSVL.

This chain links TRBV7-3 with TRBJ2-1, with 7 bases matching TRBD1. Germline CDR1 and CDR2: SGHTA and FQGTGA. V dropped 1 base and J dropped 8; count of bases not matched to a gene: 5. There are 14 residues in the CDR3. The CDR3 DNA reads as TGTGCCAGCAGCTTAAGGGTCACAGGGGATGAGCAGTTCTTC. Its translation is CASSLRVTGDEQFF.

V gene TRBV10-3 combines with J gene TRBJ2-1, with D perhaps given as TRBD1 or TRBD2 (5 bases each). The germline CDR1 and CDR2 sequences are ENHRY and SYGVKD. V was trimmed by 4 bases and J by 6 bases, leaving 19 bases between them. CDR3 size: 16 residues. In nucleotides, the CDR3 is TGTGCCATCAGTGTGTTCGGAAATCCCGGGGCCAATGAGCAGTTCTTC. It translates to CAISVFGNPGANEQFF.

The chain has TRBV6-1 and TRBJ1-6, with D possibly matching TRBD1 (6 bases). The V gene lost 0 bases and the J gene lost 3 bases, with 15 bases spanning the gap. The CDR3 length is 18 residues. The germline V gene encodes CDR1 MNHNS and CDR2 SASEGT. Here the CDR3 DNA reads TGTGCCAGCAGTGAAGCGTGGACAGAAGGGCTCTATAATTCACCCCTCCACTTT. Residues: CASSEAWTEGLYNSPLHF.

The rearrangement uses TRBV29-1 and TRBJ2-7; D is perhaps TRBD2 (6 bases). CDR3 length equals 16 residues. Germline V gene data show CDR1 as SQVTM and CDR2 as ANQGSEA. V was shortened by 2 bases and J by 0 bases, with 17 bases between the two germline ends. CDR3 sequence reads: CSVELGGRKASYEQYF. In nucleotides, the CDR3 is TGCAGCGTTGAACTTGGGGGGAGAAAGGCCTCCTACGAGCAGTACTTC.

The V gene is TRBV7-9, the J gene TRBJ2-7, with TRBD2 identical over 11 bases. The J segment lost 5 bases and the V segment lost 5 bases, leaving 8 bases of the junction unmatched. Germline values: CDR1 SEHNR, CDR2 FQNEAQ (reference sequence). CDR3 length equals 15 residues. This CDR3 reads CASSPTTSGTNEQYF. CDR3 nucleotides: TGTGCCAGCAGCCCGACGACTAGCGGGACTAACGAGCAGTACTTC.

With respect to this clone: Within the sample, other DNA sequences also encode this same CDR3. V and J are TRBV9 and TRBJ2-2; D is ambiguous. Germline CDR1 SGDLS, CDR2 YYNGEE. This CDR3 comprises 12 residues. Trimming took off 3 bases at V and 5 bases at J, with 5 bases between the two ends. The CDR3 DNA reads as TGTGCCAGCAGCGATCTAACCGGGGAGCTGTTTTTT. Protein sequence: CASSDLTGELFF. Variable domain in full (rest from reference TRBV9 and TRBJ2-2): DSGVTQTPKHLITATGQRVTLRCSPRSGDLSVYWYQQSLDQGLQFLIQYYNGEERAKGNILERFSAQQFPDLHSELNLSSLELGDSALYFCASSDLTGELFFGEGSRLTVL.

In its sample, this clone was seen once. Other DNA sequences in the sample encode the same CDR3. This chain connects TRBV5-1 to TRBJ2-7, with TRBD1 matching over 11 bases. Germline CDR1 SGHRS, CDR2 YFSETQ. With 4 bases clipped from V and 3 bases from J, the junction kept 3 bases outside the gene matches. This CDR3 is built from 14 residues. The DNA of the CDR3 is TGCGCCAGCAGCCCCGGGACAGGGGGCTACGAGCAGTACTTC. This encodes CASSPGTGGYEQYF.

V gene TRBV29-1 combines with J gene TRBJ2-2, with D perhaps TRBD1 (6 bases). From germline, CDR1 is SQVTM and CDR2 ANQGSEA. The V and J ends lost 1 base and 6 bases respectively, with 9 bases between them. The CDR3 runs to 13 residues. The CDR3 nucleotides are TGCAGCGTTGAAGGGGGGCGGTCCGGGGAGCTGTTTTTT. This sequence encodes CSVEGGRSGELFF.